What follows are 8 T cell receptor beta chains derived from one specimen sequenced in a study of technical replicates of blood from four donors. Clones were read by immunoSEQ multiplex PCR, and TCRdb kept only the in-frame ones, dropping some. Among fewer than 90,000 clones listed, approximately 94% were seen once. Sequenced material: T cells isolated from PBMCs. All receptors derive from a human donor in good health.

The chain is built from TRBV19 and TRBJ2-1; 11 nucleotides line up with TRBD2. With 3 bases clipped from V and 7 bases from J, the junction kept 5 bases outside the gene matches. In germline, CDR1 is LNHDA, CDR2 SQIVND (reference sequence). This CDR3 has 15 residues. CDR3 nucleotides: TGTGCCAGTAGTATCGGTAGCGGGGGGGGGAATGAGCAGTTCTTC. This sequence encodes CASSIGSGGGNEQFF.

This clone was counted only a few times. The V call is TRBV6-4, the J call TRBJ2-5; 7 bases are a match to TRBD2. The CDR3 covers 15 residues. CDR1 MRHNA and CDR2 SNTAGT come from the germline V gene. The V gene end was trimmed by 3 bases and the J gene end by 5 bases; junction bases not matched to a gene: 9. This CDR3 is CASSESSGGAETQYF. CDR3 nucleotide sequence: TGTGCCAGCAGTGAATCTAGCGGAGGGGCGGAGACCCAGTACTTC.

The CDR3 nucleotides read TGTGCCAGCATCCTGGGACAGGGGAACACTGAAGCTTTCTTT. Translating it yields CASILGQGNTEAFF. The chain recombines TRBV7-9 with TRBJ1-1, with 9 positions matching TRBD1. V was clipped by 7 bases and J by 1 base; unmatched bases: 4. Looked up from germline, CDR1 is SEHNR and CDR2 is FQNEAQ (reference sequence). The CDR3 runs 14 residues.

The CDR3, as DNA: TGCGCCAGCAGCTTGGAGGGACTAGCGGGACTCTCCTACAATGAGCAGTTCTTC. It specifies CASSLEGLAGLSYNEQFF. The V and J genes are TRBV5-1 and TRBJ2-1, with 13 bases aligning to TRBD2. Germline V lookup: CDR1 SGHRS, CDR2 YFSETQ. V lost 0 bases to trimming and J lost 0 bases; unmatched junction nucleotides: 3. The CDR3 is made up of 18 amino acids.

As to this clone: The junction does not match germline at one end; this may be a read error. The chain carries TRBV7-7 and TRBJ2-7; 8 nucleotides agree with TRBD1. This CDR3 region has 14 residues. From germline, CDR1 is SSHAT and CDR2 FNYEAQ (reference sequence). The DNA of the CDR3 is TGTGCTAGCAGCCGGGACAGGACCTCCTACGAGCAGTACTTC. Translation gives CASSRDRTSYEQYF. The whole variable domain, filled in from reference TRBV7-7 and TRBJ2-7, reads GAGVSQSPRYKVTKRGQDVTLRCDPISSHATLYWYQQALGQGPEFLTYFNYEAQPDKSGLPSDRFSAERPEGSISTLTIQRTEQRDSAMYRCASSRDRTSYEQYFGPGTRLTVT.

This sequence joins TRBV6-1 and TRBJ2-2; TRBD2 might be the D (6 bases). V was cut by 0 bases and J by 4 bases, with 12 bases left in between. CDR1 and CDR2 from the germline V gene are MNHNS and SASEGT. This CDR3 is built from 16 residues. As DNA, the CDR3 is TGTGCCAGCAGTGAAGCTTGGGGACTGGCCACCGGGGAGCTGTTTTTT. Encoded protein: CASSEAWGLATGELFF.

This clone was observed once. The chain has TRBV7-2 and TRBJ2-2; TRBD2 might be the D (5 bases). Germline CDR1 and CDR2: SGHTA and FQGNSA. The CDR3 extends over 16 amino acids. V was trimmed by 1 base and J by 6 bases, leaving 15 bases between them. The CDR3 DNA reads TGTGCCAGCAGCTTAGGATTCGGGATTTTTGCCGGGGAGCTGTTTTTT. Translation: CASSLGFGIFAGELFF.

The J gene is TRBJ1-2, the V gene TRBV5-6; TRBD1 is a possible D gene (6 bases). Germline lookup yields CDR1 SGHDT and CDR2 YYEEEE. Trimming removed 2 bases from V and 1 base from J, with 6 bases in between. This CDR3 has 13 amino acids. The CDR3 protein is CASSFRGNYGYTF. The CDR3 DNA is TGTGCCAGCAGCTTCAGGGGTAACTATGGCTACACCTTC.